This passage covers 19 T cell receptor beta chains from one sample sequenced in a study of T-cell memory formation after mild COVID-19. One entry per CDR3 protein, called by TCRdb with MiXCR from the 5' RACE reads. Of tens of thousands of distinct CDR3 sequences listed, 11% to 15% are singletons. Sequencing input: PBMCs or a T cell subset sorted from them (not recorded which). These receptors were collected from an adult woman who had mild COVID-19 (a few samples of this study predate the infection). Cell type and time point are not known.

This clonotype was found many times. The rearrangement joins TRBV7-8 to TRBJ2-2; D not resolved. Germline assignment: CDR1 SGHVS and CDR2 FQNEAQ. V dropped 5 bases and J dropped 5 bases, with 18 bases sitting between them. This CDR3 contains 16 residues. Here the CDR3 reads CASSRDPGPLTGELFF. CDR3 DNA sequence: TGTGCCAGCAGCAGAGACCCCGGACCGTTAACCGGGGAGCTGTTTTTT.

This clonotype occurred a few times. This chain links TRBV4-1 with TRBJ2-2; TRBD1 aligns across 7 bases. The CDR3 length is 13 residues. V was pared by 6 bases and J by 6 bases, with 4 bases of the junction left unmatched. Germline assignment: CDR1 MGHRA and CDR2 YSYEKL. In DNA, the CDR3 is TGCGCCAGCAGTCCTACAGGGGCCGGGGAGCTGTTTTTT. Translation: CASSPTGAGELFF.

This sequence joins TRBV6-5 and TRBJ2-3; the match to TRBD1 covers 10 bases. The germline CDR1 and CDR2 sequences are MNHEY and SVGAGI. After removal of 5 bases from V and 5 bases from J, the junction contained 1 base not matched to a gene. The CDR3 is 13 residues long. For the CDR3, the DNA is TGTGCCAGCAGTGGACAGGGGGAAGATACGCAGTATTTT. Translated, it gives CASSGQGEDTQYF.

The genes are TRBV12-3 or TRBV12-4 and TRBJ2-1; 11 bases are a match to TRBD1. The V and J ends lost 6 bases and 10 bases, in that order; junction bases with no gene match: 5. This CDR3 region has 13 residues. Here the CDR3 reads CASSSGQGGEQFF. CDR3 sequence (DNA): TGTGCCAGCAGCTCGGGACAGGGGGGCGAGCAGTTCTTC.

The chain employs TRBV6-1 and TRBJ1-2; D is undetermined. Germline V gives CDR1 MNHNS, CDR2 SASEGT. This CDR3 spans 15 amino acids. Trimming removed 3 bases from V and 3 bases from J, with 14 bases in between. This CDR3 is CASSDHRDVDYGYTF. CDR3 sequence (DNA): TGTGCCAGCAGTGATCATCGGGATGTCGACTATGGCTACACCTTC.

This clonotype has a handful of counts. This chain uses TRBV2 with TRBJ2-7, with D perhaps being TRBD1 or TRBD2 (6 bases each). The V end was cut by 6 bases, the J end by 0 bases, with 21 bases between. Germline V lookup: CDR1 SNHLY, CDR2 FYNNEI. The CDR3 runs to 17 residues. The CDR3 nucleotides read TGTGCCAGCAGGGGGGGCCTTACAGGGCCACTCTCCTACGAGCAGTACTTC. Encoded protein: CASRGGLTGPLSYEQYF. Using reference TRBV2 and TRBJ2-7 for the parts outside the CDR3, the full variable domain is EPEVTQTPSHQVTQMGQEVILRCVPISNHLYFYWYRQILGQKVEFLVSFYNNEISEKSEIFDDQFSVERPDGSNFTLKIRSTKLEDSAMYFCASRGGLTGPLSYEQYFGPGTRLTVT.

V gene TRBV29-1 combines with J gene TRBJ2-1; the D gene is possibly TRBD2 (6 bases). Germline values: CDR1 SQVTM, CDR2 ANQGSEA. With 0 bases removed from V and 0 bases from J, the gap between germline ends came to 12 bases. The CDR3 spans 16 residues. The CDR3 nucleotides are TGCAGCGTTGAAGACGGGCTAGCGAGCTCCTACAATGAGCAGTTCTTC. Its translation: CSVEDGLASSYNEQFF.

In this sample, this clonotype turned up a few times. The chain combines TRBV21-1 with TRBJ2-7. TRBV21-1 is a recognized pseudogene. CDR3 length: 15 residues. DNA for the CDR3: TGTGCCAGCAGCAAAGGTCCAGCGCAAATCCACGAGCAGTACTTC. Protein sequence: CASSKGPAQIHEQYF.

In its sample, this clonotype was seen many times. The chain carries TRBV20-1 and TRBJ2-1; the D is unclear. Germline V gene data show CDR1 as DFQATT and CDR2 as SNEGSKA (reference sequence). The CDR3 runs to 12 residues. Deletions cut 3 bases from V and 8 bases from J, with 11 bases between. The CDR3 region is CSARSLRHEQFF. The CDR3 DNA reads TGCAGTGCTAGGTCCCTAAGACATGAGCAGTTCTTC.

The rearrangement uses TRBV13 and TRBJ1-1, with D tentatively TRBD1 (6 bases). Trimming took 3 bases from V and 6 from J, leaving 20 bases between them. The CDR3 has 16 residues. Germline CDR1 reads PRHDT; CDR2 reads FYEKMQ (reference sequence). CDR3 in amino acids: CASSFGQPQGAAEAFF. The DNA for the CDR3 is TGTGCCAGCAGCTTCGGACAGCCCCAAGGCGCCGCTGAAGCTTTCTTT.

This clonotype was recorded a few times. The V gene is TRBV7-9, the J gene TRBJ2-5, with 14 nucleotides matching TRBD2. Germline assignment: CDR1 SEHNR and CDR2 FQNEAQ (reference sequence). CDR3 length: 16 amino acids. The J segment lost 0 bases and the V segment lost 8 bases, leaving 5 bases of the junction unmatched. The CDR3 DNA is TGTGCCAGCGGCCGACTAGCGGGGGGGTACCAAGAGACCCAGTACTTC. Protein product: CASGRLAGGYQETQYF.

Concerning this clonotype itself: One junction end does not reproduce the germline sequence, and a read error may be involved. The chain is built from TRBV12-3 or TRBV12-4 and TRBJ2-1; no firm D call. The CDR3 consists of 14 residues. The CDR3 DNA sequence: TGTGACAGCATCCATCGGCAGTCCTACAATGAGCAGTTCTTC. This sequence encodes CDSIHRQSYNEQFF.

The chain combines TRBV30 with TRBJ2-7, with D possibly TRBD1 on 6 matching bases. This CDR3 contains 14 residues. Per the germline V gene, CDR1 is GTSNPN and CDR2 is SVGIG (reference sequence). Trimming cost V 1 base and J 3 bases, with 13 bases left between them. CDR3: CAWSAGQLGYEQYF. The CDR3 DNA is TGTGCCTGGAGTGCCGGACAGTTGGGCTACGAGCAGTACTTC.

Only a few counts were recorded for this clonotype. V and J are TRBV5-6 and TRBJ2-7; 8 bases fit TRBD1. J gave up 0 bases and V 0 bases, and 2 bases lay outside the gene matches. Germline V gene data show CDR1 as SGHDT and CDR2 as YYEEEE. This CDR3 comprises 15 residues. CDR3: CASSLVGTGSYEQYF. CDR3 in DNA: TGTGCCAGCAGCTTGGTGGGGACAGGCTCCTACGAGCAGTACTTC.

There are a few counts of this clonotype. V is TRBV29-1 and J is TRBJ1-1; TRBD1 matches at 7 bases. The CDR3 has 15 amino acids. V shed 6 bases and J 5 bases; nucleotides not matched to a gene: 15. Germline lookup yields CDR1 SQVTM and CDR2 ANQGSEA. The CDR3 DNA reads as TGCAGCGTCTGGGACAGAGGGGGGTCAGGGACTGAAGCTTTCTTT. Translation: CSVWDRGGSGTEAFF. Based on the CDR3 plus reference TRBV29-1 and TRBJ1-1, the full variable domain is SAVISQKPSRDICQRGTSLTIQCQVDSQVTMMFWYRQQPGQSLTLIATANQGSEATYESGFVIDKFPISRPNLTFSTLTVSNMSPEDSSIYLCSVWDRGGSGTEAFFGQGTRLTVV.

This clonotype was seen only a few times. V usage is TRBV5-1 and J usage is TRBJ2-7; 9 bases agree with TRBD1. Germline-derived CDR1 and CDR2 are SGHRS and YFSETQ. The ends lost 2 bases at V and 1 base at J; junction bases unmatched: 4. The CDR3 consists of 15 residues. The CDR3 protein is CASSFTGGLSYEQYF. In nucleotides, the CDR3 is TGCGCCAGCAGCTTCACAGGGGGCCTATCCTACGAGCAGTACTTC.

The chain links TRBV29-1 to TRBJ1-5; unclear D gene. The germline V gene encodes CDR1 SQVTM and CDR2 ANQGSEA. V was trimmed by 4 bases and J by 7 bases, leaving 14 bases between them. The CDR3 covers 13 residues. CDR3 DNA: TGCAGCGTTGCCTCCGATATGAGACAGCCCCAGCATTTT. This translates into CSVASDMRQPQHF. Supplemented by reference TRBV29-1 and TRBJ1-5, the full variable domain reads SAVISQKPSRDICQRGTSLTIQCQVDSQVTMMFWYRQQPGQSLTLIATANQGSEATYESGFVIDKFPISRPNLTFSTLTVSNMSPEDSSIYLCSVASDMRQPQHFGDGTRLSIL.

The rearrangement joins TRBV19 to TRBJ2-1, with 8 bases fitting TRBD2. CDR3 length equals 14 residues. Germline CDR1 and CDR2: LNHDA and SQIVND (reference sequence). Trimming removed 3 bases from V and 6 bases from J; junction bases left unmatched: 4. The CDR3 nucleotides are TGTGCCAGTAGTATGGGGCTAGCGGGCAATGAGCAGTTCTTC. Its protein is CASSMGLAGNEQFF.

This clonotype was seen more than once but under ten times. V gene TRBV7-9 combines with J gene TRBJ2-3, with TRBD2 as a possible D gene (7 bases). The V end lost 4 bases, the J end lost 0 bases, and 17 bases lay between the germline ends. The CDR3 is 17 residues long. The V gene's germline CDR1 is SEHNR and CDR2 FQNEAQ (reference sequence). CDR3 sequence (DNA): TGTGCCAGCAGCTCTACTAGGGGGGGAGCTAGCACAGATACGCAGTATTTT. Protein: CASSSTRGGASTDTQYF.